This is a list of T cell receptor beta chains from one sample in a study of OX40 agonist ivuxolimab in advanced cancers. The table came from immunoSEQ multiplex PCR; TCRdb's copy has only in-frame clones and leaves some out. The sample yields approximately 30,000 clones, 92% seen once. Specimen: CD4+ or CD8+ T cells sorted from blood, collected in a trial of the OX40 agonist ivuxolimab. These receptors all come from an adult with an advanced solid tumor such as melanoma, head and neck, liver or kidney cancer. Each CDR3 is given with its conserved first and last residue. D genes are given only for firm matches. Only part of the rows carry a size: once, few, many, or a class if the clone is expanded.

abundance: .; d_gene: .; j_gene: TRBJ1-1; v_gene: TRBV4-2; CDR3aa: CASSQTDRGTEAFF; CDR3nt: TGTGCCAGCAGCCAGACAGACCGAGGCACTGAAGCTTTCTTT
abundance: .; d_gene: TRBD1; j_gene: TRBJ2-1; v_gene: TRBV27; CDR3aa: CASSRGQGRGYNEQFF; CDR3nt: TGTGCCAGCAGTCGGGGACAGGGAAGGGGTTACAATGAGCAGTTCTTC
abundance: .; d_gene: .; j_gene: TRBJ1-1; v_gene: TRBV6-6; CDR3aa: CASGGSRAFF; CDR3nt: TGTGCCAGCGGGGGGAGCAGAGCTTTCTTT
abundance: .; d_gene: TRBD2; j_gene: TRBJ2-7; v_gene: TRBV28; CDR3aa: CASSFSGRTNEQYF; CDR3nt: TGTGCCAGCAGTTTTAGCGGGAGGACCAACGAGCAGTACTTC
abundance: .; d_gene: .; j_gene: TRBJ2-7; v_gene: TRBV5-1; CDR3aa: CASSPRDSRNYEQYF; CDR3nt: TGCGCCAGCAGCCCGCGGGACAGTCGGAACTACGAGCAGTACTTC
abundance: .; d_gene: .; j_gene: TRBJ2-3; v_gene: TRBV28; CDR3aa: CASSLYPDTQYF; CDR3nt: TGTGCCAGCAGTTTATACCCAGATACGCAGTATTTT
abundance: .; d_gene: .; j_gene: TRBJ2-7; v_gene: TRBV27; CDR3aa: CASSLSTTGGPEQYF; CDR3nt: TGTGCCAGCAGTTTATCTACGACGGGCGGCCCCGAGCAGTACTTC
abundance: .; d_gene: .; j_gene: TRBJ1-1; v_gene: TRBV28; CDR3aa: CASSLYRHMNTEAFF; CDR3nt: TGTGCCAGCAGTTTATACAGACACATGAACACTGAAGCTTTCTTT
abundance: .; d_gene: TRBD2; j_gene: TRBJ2-5; v_gene: TRBV28; CDR3aa: CASIRGGRKTQYF; CDR3nt: TGTGCCAGCATTAGGGGCGGGAGGAAGACCCAGTACTTC
abundance: .; d_gene: .; j_gene: TRBJ1-1; v_gene: TRBV27; CDR3aa: CASSLLLNTEAFF; CDR3nt: TGTGCCAGCAGTCTTCTGTTGAACACTGAAGCTTTCTTT
abundance: .; d_gene: .; j_gene: TRBJ1-2; v_gene: TRBV19; CDR3aa: CAVYEGGYGYTF; CDR3nt: TGTGCCGTTTACGAGGGGGGATATGGCTACACCTTC
abundance: .; d_gene: TRBD2; j_gene: TRBJ2-7; v_gene: TRBV11-2; CDR3aa: CASSLETSGSYEQYF; CDR3nt: TGTGCCAGCAGCTTAGAAACTAGCGGGAGCTACGAGCAGTACTTC
abundance: once; d_gene: TRBD2; j_gene: TRBJ2-7; v_gene: TRBV28; CDR3aa: CASSNLADSYEQYF; CDR3nt: TGTGCCAGCAGCAACCTAGCGGACTCCTACGAGCAGTACTTC
abundance: .; d_gene: .; j_gene: TRBJ2-7; v_gene: TRBV4-3; CDR3aa: CASSQGGKSSSYEQYF; CDR3nt: TGCGCCAGCAGCCAAGGCGGGAAATCCTCTTCCTACGAGCAGTACTTC
abundance: .; d_gene: .; j_gene: TRBJ1-5; v_gene: TRBV7-8; CDR3aa: CASSLADYSNQPQHF; CDR3nt: TGTGCCAGCAGCTTAGCAGATTATAGCAATCAGCCCCAGCATTTT
abundance: .; d_gene: .; j_gene: TRBJ2-3; v_gene: TRBV28; CDR3aa: CASSPHEPIGFNTDTQYF; CDR3nt: TGTGCCAGCAGTCCTCATGAACCTATCGGCTTTAACACAGATACGCAGTATTTT
abundance: .; d_gene: TRBD1; j_gene: TRBJ2-7; v_gene: TRBV9; CDR3aa: CASSVEGALIRDEQYF; CDR3nt: TGTGCCAGCAGCGTAGAGGGGGCCCTGATTAGGGACGAGCAGTACTTC
abundance: many; d_gene: .; j_gene: TRBJ2-7; v_gene: TRBV6-5; CDR3aa: CASRSTLNFPEQYF; CDR3nt: TGTGCCAGCAGGTCGACCCTAAATTTCCCCGAGCAGTACTTC
abundance: once; d_gene: TRBD2; j_gene: TRBJ2-7; v_gene: TRBV5-4; CDR3aa: CASGLREATYEQYF; CDR3nt: TGTGCCAGCGGGCTCCGGGAGGCAACCTACGAGCAGTACTTC
abundance: .; d_gene: TRBD2; j_gene: TRBJ2-1; v_gene: TRBV19; CDR3aa: CASNSGRATEQFF; CDR3nt: TGTGCCAGCAATAGCGGGAGGGCCACTGAGCAGTTCTTC
abundance: .; d_gene: .; j_gene: TRBJ2-7; v_gene: TRBV27; CDR3aa: CASSGGVDYEQYF; CDR3nt: TGTGCCAGCAGTGGGGGAGTAGATTACGAGCAGTACTTC
abundance: .; d_gene: .; j_gene: TRBJ1-1; v_gene: TRBV7-9; CDR3aa: CASKEDGIEAFF; CDR3nt: TGTGCCAGCAAGGAAGATGGTATTGAAGCTTTCTTT
abundance: .; d_gene: .; j_gene: TRBJ2-1; v_gene: TRBV27; CDR3aa: CASSSIPGPNNEQFF; CDR3nt: TGTGCCAGCAGTTCCATACCGGGACCGAACAATGAGCAGTTCTTC
abundance: .; d_gene: TRBD1; j_gene: TRBJ2-7; v_gene: TRBV28; CDR3aa: CASRRSGTGVGEQYF; CDR3nt: TGTGCCAGCAGAAGATCCGGGACAGGGGTTGGGGAGCAGTACTTC
abundance: few; d_gene: .; j_gene: TRBJ2-5; v_gene: TRBV11-3; CDR3aa: CASSPSKEQGGETQYF; CDR3nt: TGTGCCAGCAGCCCATCAAAAGAACAGGGCGGGGAGACCCAGTACTTC
abundance: .; d_gene: .; j_gene: TRBJ1-2; v_gene: TRBV27; CDR3aa: CASSFNRATGYTF; CDR3nt: TGTGCCAGCAGTTTTAACAGGGCGACGGGCTACACCTTC
abundance: once; d_gene: .; j_gene: TRBJ2-1; v_gene: TRBV4-3; CDR3aa: CASSQDRTLGPLTWSYNEQFF; CDR3nt: TGCGCCAGCAGCCAAGATCGAACCTTAGGCCCACTCACGTGGTCCTACAATGAGCAGTTCTTC
abundance: few; d_gene: .; j_gene: TRBJ1-2; v_gene: TRBV27; CDR3aa: CASWGSHGYTF; CDR3nt: TGTGCCAGCTGGGGGAGTCATGGCTACACCTTC
abundance: .; d_gene: .; j_gene: TRBJ2-2; v_gene: TRBV12-5; CDR3aa: CASGLVSTSKGGELFF; CDR3nt: TGTGCTAGTGGTTTGGTAAGTACATCGAAGGGCGGGGAGCTGTTTTTT
abundance: .; d_gene: .; j_gene: TRBJ1-2; v_gene: TRBV7-9; CDR3aa: CASSLDYGYTF; CDR3nt: TGTGCCAGCAGCTTAGACTATGGCTACACCTTC
abundance: .; d_gene: TRBD1; j_gene: TRBJ2-1; v_gene: TRBV2; CDR3aa: CASSYRGSYNEQFF; CDR3nt: TGTGCCAGCAGCTACAGGGGGAGCTACAATGAGCAGTTCTTC
abundance: .; d_gene: TRBD2; j_gene: TRBJ2-5; v_gene: TRBV7-7; CDR3aa: CASSLARRAGGTPLYF; CDR3nt: TGTGCTAGCAGCTTAGCCAGAAGGGCGGGAGGGACTCCACTGTACTTC
abundance: once; d_gene: .; j_gene: TRBJ2-1; v_gene: TRBV9; CDR3aa: CASSVDPGGINEQFF; CDR3nt: TGTGCCAGCAGCGTAGACCCAGGGGGGATCAATGAGCAGTTCTTC
abundance: .; d_gene: TRBD1; j_gene: TRBJ1-2; v_gene: TRBV27; CDR3aa: CASSETGPWTGYTF; CDR3nt: TGTGCCAGCAGCGAGACAGGGCCCTGGACTGGCTACACCTTC
abundance: .; d_gene: TRBD1; j_gene: TRBJ2-1; v_gene: TRBV6-1; CDR3aa: CASNLRGTGSWEQFF; CDR3nt: TGTGCCAGCAATCTTAGGGGGACAGGGTCATGGGAGCAGTTCTTC
abundance: .; d_gene: .; j_gene: TRBJ1-2; v_gene: TRBV7-8; CDR3aa: CASSKGTDKGYTF; CDR3nt: TGTGCCAGCAGCAAAGGGACCGACAAAGGCTACACCTTC